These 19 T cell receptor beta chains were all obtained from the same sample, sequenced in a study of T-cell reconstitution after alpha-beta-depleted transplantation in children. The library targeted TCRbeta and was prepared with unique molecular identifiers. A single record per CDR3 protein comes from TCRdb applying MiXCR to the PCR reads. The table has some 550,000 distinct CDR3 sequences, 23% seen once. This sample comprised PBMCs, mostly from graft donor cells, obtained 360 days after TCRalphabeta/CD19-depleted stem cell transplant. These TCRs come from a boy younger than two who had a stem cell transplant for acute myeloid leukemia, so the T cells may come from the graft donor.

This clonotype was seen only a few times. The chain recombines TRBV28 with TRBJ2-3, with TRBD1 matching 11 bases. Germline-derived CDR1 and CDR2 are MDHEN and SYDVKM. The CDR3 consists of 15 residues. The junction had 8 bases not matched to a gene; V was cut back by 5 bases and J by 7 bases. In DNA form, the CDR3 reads TGTGCCAGCAGTCTATCCGGGACAGGGGGATATACGCAGTATTTT. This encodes CASSLSGTGGYTQYF.

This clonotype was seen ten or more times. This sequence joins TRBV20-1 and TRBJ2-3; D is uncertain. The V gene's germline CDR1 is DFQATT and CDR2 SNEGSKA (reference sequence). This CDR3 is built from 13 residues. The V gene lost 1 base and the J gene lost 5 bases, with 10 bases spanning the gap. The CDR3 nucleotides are TGCAGTGCTAGAGTTCCGGCGGTAGATACGCAGTATTTT. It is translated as CSARVPAVDTQYF.

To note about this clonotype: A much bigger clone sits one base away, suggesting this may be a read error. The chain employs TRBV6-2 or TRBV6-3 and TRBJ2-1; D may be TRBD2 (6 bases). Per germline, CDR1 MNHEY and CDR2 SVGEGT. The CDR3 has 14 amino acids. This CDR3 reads CSSTVAGLAYEQFF. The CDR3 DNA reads TGTTCCAGCACGGTCGCGGGACTCGCGTATGAGCAGTTCTTC.

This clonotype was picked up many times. The CDR3 DNA reads TGTGCCAGCAGTCGGCGAGAGAGGCCTAGCTCCTACAATGAGCAGTTCTTC. Amino acids: CASSRRERPSSYNEQFF. This chain uses TRBV27 with TRBJ2-1; D uncertain. The CDR3 loop spans 17 amino acids. Germline CDR1 reads MNHEY; CDR2 reads SMNVEV (reference sequence). The V and J ends lost 5 bases and 0 bases respectively, with 17 bases between them.

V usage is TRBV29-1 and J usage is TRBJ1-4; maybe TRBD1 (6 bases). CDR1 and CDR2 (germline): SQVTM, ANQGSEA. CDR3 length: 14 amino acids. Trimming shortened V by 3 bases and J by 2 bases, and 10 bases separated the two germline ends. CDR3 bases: TGCAGCGTTGACCTTACAGGGACTAATGAAAAACTGTTTTTT. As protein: CSVDLTGTNEKLFF.

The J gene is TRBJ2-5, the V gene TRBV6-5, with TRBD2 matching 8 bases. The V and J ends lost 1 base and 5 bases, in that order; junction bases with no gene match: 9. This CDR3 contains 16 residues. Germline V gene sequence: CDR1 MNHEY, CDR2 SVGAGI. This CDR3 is CASSYFLGGAGETQYF. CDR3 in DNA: TGTGCCAGCAGTTACTTCCTCGGGGGGGCCGGGGAGACCCAGTACTTC.

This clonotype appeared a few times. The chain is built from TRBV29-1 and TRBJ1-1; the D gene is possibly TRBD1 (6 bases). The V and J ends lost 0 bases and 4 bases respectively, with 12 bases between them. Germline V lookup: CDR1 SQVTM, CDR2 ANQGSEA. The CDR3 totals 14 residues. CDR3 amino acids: CSVEDVQGITEAFF. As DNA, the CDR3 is TGCAGCGTTGAAGACGTCCAGGGGATCACTGAAGCTTTCTTT. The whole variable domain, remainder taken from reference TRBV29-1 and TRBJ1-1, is SAVISQKPSRDICQRGTSLTIQCQVDSQVTMMFWYRQQPGQSLTLIATANQGSEATYESGFVIDKFPISRPNLTFSTLTVSNMSPEDSSIYLCSVEDVQGITEAFFGQGTRLTVV.

CDR3: CASGGLGEKLFF. In nucleotides, the CDR3 is TGTGCCAGCGGGGGGTTGGGTGAAAAACTGTTTTTT. V is TRBV3-1 and J is TRBJ1-4; D may be TRBD1 (5 bases). V lost 8 bases to trimming and J lost 7 bases, with 11 bases between them. The germline CDR1 and CDR2 sequences are LGHDT and YNNKEL (reference sequence). The CDR3 sequence is 12 residues long.

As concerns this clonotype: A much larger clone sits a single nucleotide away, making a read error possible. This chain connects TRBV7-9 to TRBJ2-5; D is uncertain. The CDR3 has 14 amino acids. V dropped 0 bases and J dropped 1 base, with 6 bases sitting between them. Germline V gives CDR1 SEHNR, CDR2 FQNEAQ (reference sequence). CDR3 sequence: CASSLAAAQETQYF. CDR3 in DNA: TGTGCCAGCAGCTTAGCAGCAGCCCAAGAGACCCAGTACTTC.

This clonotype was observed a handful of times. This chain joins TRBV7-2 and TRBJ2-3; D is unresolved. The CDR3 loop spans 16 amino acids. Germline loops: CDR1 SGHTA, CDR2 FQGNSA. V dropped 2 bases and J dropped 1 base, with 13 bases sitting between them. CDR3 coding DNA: TGTGCCAGCAGCTTAAGCCAAAATGATGGCACAGATACGCAGTATTTT. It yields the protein CASSLSQNDGTDTQYF.

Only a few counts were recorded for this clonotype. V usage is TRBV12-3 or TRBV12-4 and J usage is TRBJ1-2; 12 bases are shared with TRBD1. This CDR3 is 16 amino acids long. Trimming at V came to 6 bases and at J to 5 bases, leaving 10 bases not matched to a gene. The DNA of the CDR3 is TGTGCCAGCAGCTCCACCGGGACAGGGGGCGTTTATGGCTACACCTTC. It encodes CASSSTGTGGVYGYTF.

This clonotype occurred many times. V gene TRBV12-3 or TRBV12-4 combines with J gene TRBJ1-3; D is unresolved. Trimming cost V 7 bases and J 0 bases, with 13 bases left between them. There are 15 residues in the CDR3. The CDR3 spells CASNPTSNSGNTIYF. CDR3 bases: TGTGCCAGCAACCCGACGTCCAACTCTGGAAACACCATATATTTT.

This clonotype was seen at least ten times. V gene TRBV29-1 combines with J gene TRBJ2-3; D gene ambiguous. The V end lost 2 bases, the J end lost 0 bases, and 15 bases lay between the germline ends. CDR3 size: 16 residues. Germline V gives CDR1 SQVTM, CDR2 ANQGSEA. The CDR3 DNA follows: TGCAGCGTTGAACTCCAGGACGGCCCCAGCACAGATACGCAGTATTTT. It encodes CSVELQDGPSTDTQYF.

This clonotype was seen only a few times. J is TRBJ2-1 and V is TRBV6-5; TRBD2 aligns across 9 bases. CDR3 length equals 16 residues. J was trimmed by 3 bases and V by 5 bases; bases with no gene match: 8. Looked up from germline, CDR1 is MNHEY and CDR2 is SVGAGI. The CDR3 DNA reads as TGTGCCAGCAGTAACCCAGCGGGGGGCAACTACAATGAGCAGTTCTTC. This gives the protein CASSNPAGGNYNEQFF.

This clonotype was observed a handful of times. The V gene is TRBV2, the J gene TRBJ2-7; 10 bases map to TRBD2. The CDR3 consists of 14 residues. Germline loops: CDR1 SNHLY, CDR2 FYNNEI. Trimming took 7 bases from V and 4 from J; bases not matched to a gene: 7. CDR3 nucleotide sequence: TGTGCCAGCAAAATAGCGGGGGGTAGGTACGAGCAGTACGTC. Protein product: CASKIAGGRYEQYV.

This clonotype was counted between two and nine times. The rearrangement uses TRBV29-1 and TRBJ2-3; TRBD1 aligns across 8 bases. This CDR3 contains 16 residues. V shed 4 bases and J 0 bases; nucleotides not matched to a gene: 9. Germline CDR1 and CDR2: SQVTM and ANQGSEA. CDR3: CSVGPGQDASTDTQYF. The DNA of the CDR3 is TGCAGCGTTGGGCCGGGACAGGATGCTAGCACAGATACGCAGTATTTT.

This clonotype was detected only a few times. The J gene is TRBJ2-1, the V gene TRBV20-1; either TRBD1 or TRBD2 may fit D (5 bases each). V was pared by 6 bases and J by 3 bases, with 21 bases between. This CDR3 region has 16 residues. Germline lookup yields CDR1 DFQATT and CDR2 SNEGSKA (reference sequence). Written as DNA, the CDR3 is TGCAGTGCCATCTCCCGGGACGGACCTCTCTACAATGAGCAGTTCTTC. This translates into CSAISRDGPLYNEQFF.

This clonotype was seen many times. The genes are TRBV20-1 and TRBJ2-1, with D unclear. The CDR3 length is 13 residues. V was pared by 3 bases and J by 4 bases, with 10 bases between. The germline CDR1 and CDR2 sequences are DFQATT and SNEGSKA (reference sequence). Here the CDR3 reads CSARGWDYNEQFF. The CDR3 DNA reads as TGCAGTGCTAGGGGGTGGGATTACAATGAGCAGTTCTTC.

Here the CDR3 DNA reads TGTGCCAGCAGTTCGGACAGGGGGGTACATGAGCAGTTCTTC. This encodes CASSSDRGVHEQFF. The chain carries TRBV2 and TRBJ2-1, with TRBD1 matching over 10 bases. The CDR3 runs to 14 residues. Germline CDR1 SNHLY, CDR2 FYNNEI. V lost 5 bases and J lost 8; bases outside the gene matches: 6.